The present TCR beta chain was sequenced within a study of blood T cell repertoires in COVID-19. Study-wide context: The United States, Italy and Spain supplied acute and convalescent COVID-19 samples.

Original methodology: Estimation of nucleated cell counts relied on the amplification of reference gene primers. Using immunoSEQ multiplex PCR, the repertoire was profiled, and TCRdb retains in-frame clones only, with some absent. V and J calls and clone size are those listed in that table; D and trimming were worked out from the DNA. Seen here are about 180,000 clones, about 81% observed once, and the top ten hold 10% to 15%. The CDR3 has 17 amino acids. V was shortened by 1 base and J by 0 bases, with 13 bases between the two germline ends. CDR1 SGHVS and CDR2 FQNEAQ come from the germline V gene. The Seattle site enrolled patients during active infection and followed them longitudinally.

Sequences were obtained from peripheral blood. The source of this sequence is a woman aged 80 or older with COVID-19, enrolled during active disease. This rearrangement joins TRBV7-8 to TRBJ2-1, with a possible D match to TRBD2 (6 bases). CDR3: CASSLDGLTSSYNEQFF. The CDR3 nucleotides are TGTGCCAGCAGCTTAGACGGACTAACTAGCTCCTACAATGAGCAGTTCTTC.